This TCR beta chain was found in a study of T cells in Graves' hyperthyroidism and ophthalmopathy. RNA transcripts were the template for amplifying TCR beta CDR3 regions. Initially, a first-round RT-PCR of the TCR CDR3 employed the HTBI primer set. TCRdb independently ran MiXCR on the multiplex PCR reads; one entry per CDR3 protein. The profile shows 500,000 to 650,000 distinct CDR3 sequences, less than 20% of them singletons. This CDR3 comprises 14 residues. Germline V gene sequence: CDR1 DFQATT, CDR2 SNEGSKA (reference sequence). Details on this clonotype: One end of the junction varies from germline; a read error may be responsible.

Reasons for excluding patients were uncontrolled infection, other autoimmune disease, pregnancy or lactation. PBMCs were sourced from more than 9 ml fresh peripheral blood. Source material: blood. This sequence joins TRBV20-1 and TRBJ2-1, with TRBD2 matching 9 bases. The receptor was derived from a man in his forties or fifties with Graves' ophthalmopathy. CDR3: CSATTSGINNEQSF. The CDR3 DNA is TGCAGTGCTACGACTAGCGGCATCAACAATGAGCAGTCCTTC.